These 5 T cell receptor beta chains were sequenced from one sample in a study of blood T cells in healthy people across ages. PCR was performed a second time for about 7 to 12 cycles using a sample-barcoded 5' primer and a J-beta primer mix. TCRdb passed the 5' RACE reads through MiXCR, listing each CDR3 protein once. This sample has 850,000 to 1,000,000 distinct CDR3 sequences, with 45% to 50% found just once. Sequences were obtained from blood. Receptors were obtained from a man younger than 40 in good health.

This chain uses TRBV20-1 with TRBJ2-1; D possibly corresponds to TRBD1 (6 bases). The CDR3 has 14 residues. Trimming removed 1 base from V and 9 bases from J, with 16 bases in between. The germline gives CDR1 DFQATT, CDR2 SNEGSKA (reference sequence). The chain's CDR3 is CSARAPLQGAEQFF. Written as DNA, the CDR3 is TGCAGTGCTAGAGCCCCCTTACAGGGCGCTGAGCAGTTCTTC.

V gene TRBV20-1 combines with J gene TRBJ2-1; 10 bases are a match to TRBD2. The V and J ends lost 6 bases and 3 bases, in that order; junction bases with no gene match: 8. The germline CDR1 and CDR2 sequences are DFQATT and SNEGSKA (reference sequence). This CDR3 comprises 15 residues. The CDR3 coding sequence is TGCAGTGCGCGAGCTAGCGGGGGTAACTACAATGAGCAGTTCTTC. It codes for CSARASGGNYNEQFF.

This clonotype was seen only a few times. The V gene is TRBV7-9, the J gene TRBJ2-3; the D gene is possibly TRBD2 (6 bases). The CDR3 has 13 residues. V was shortened by 4 bases and J by 6 bases, with 11 bases between the two germline ends. CDR1 is SEHNR, CDR2 FQNEAQ, per germline (reference sequence). Here the CDR3 DNA reads TGTGCCAGCAGCTCGCCTGGGGGGGATACGCAGTATTTT. Its protein product is CASSSPGGDTQYF.

The chain couples TRBV12-3 or TRBV12-4 to TRBJ1-5; D unclear. V shed 6 bases and J shed 5 bases, with 8 bases lying between them. The CDR3 runs 12 residues. The CDR3 region has the DNA TGTGCCAGCAGGCCTAGTGATCAGCCCCAGCATTTT. As protein: CASRPSDQPQHF.

This clonotype showed up just a few times. V gene TRBV6-1 combines with J gene TRBJ2-1; 8 nucleotides line up with TRBD2. V lost 7 bases to trimming and J lost 3 bases; unmatched junction nucleotides: 8. The germline gives CDR1 MNHNS, CDR2 SASEGT. The CDR3 totals 15 residues. CDR3 protein: CASTGGSGDYNEQFF. The CDR3 DNA sequence: TGTGCCAGCACCGGAGGTAGCGGGGACTACAATGAGCAGTTCTTC.